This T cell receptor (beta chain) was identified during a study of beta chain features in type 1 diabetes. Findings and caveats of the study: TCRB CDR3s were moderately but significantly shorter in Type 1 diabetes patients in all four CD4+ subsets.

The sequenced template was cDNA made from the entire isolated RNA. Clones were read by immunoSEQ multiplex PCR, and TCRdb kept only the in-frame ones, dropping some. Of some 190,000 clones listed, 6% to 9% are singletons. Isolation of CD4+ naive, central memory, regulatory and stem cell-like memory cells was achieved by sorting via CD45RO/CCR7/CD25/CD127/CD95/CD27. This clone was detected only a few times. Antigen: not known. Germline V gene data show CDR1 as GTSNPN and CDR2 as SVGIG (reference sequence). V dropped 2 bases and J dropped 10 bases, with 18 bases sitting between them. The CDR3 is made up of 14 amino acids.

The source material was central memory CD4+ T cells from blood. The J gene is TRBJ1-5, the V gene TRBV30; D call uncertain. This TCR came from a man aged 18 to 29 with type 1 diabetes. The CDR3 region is CAWSKDSKFFPQHF. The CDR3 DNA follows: TGTGCCTGGAGTAAGGACTCCAAGTTCTTTCCCCAGCATTTT. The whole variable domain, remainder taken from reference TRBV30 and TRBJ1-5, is SQTIHQWPATLVQPVGSPLSLECTVEGTSNPNLYWYRQAAGRGLQLLFYSVGIGQISSEVPQNLSASRPQDRQFILSSKKLLLSDSGFYLCAWSKDSKFFPQHFGDGTRLSIL.